This T cell receptor (beta chain) is from a study of long-term antiretroviral therapy in people with HIV. An immunoSEQ assay, version v3.0, was performed at survey level. Using immunoSEQ multiplex PCR, the repertoire was profiled, and TCRdb retains in-frame clones only, with some absent. Here the sample spans roughly 25,000 clones, about four fifths being singletons. This CDR3 has 12 amino acids. Germline CDR1 reads MNHEY; CDR2 reads SVGAGI. Deletions cut 0 bases from V and 7 bases from J, with 6 bases between. The chain has TRBV6-5 and TRBJ1-1, with D unclear. This receptor was obtained from a man younger than 45 with HIV. This specimen was unsorted PBMCs, taken 0.7 years before starting antiretroviral therapy. The CDR3 sequence is CASSYSVGEAFF. CDR3 in DNA: TGTGCCAGCAGTTACTCAGTAGGTGAAGCTTTCTTT.